This record concerns one T cell receptor (beta chain) sequence. As processed by the authors: Cell counts per sample came from amplifying reference gene primers. Clones were read by immunoSEQ multiplex PCR, and TCRdb kept only the in-frame ones, dropping some. The DNA was the basis for D and trimming; V, J and clone size are from that table. The repertoire includes about 140,000 clones, 65% to 90% of them detected once, and over 2.5% sits in the top ten. This sample was included in a study of blood T cell repertoires in COVID-19. The wider study: COVID-19 samples collected from the United States, Italy and Spain covered acute and convalescent phases. PBMCs, B-cell-depleted T cells, or T cells were the source of the cDNA or gDNA that made up the material.

The sequenced sample consisted of peripheral blood. The sequence was obtained from a man over 45 with acute or convalescent COVID-19.

The CDR3 coding sequence is TGTGCCAGCAGCGTATTACCGCGGGGGACCGGGGAGCTGTTTTTT. It encodes CASSVLPRGTGELFF. The rearrangement joins TRBV9 to TRBJ2-2, with 7 bases aligning to TRBD2. The V and J ends lost 1 base and 5 bases, in that order; junction bases with no gene match: 5. The germline V gene has CDR1 SGDLS and CDR2 YYNGEE. CDR3 length: 15 residues.